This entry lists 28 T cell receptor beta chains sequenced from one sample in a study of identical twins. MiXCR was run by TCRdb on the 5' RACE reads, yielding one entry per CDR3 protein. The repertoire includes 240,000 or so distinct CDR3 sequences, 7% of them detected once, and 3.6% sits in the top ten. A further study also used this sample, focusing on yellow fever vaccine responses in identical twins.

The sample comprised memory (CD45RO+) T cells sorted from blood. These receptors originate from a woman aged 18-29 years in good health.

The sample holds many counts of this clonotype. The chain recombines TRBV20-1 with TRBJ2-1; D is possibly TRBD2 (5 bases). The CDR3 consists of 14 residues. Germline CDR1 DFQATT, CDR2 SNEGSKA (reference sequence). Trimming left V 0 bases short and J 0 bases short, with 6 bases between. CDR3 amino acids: CSAREGSSYNEQFF. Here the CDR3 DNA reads TGCAGTGCTAGAGAGGGGAGCTCCTACAATGAGCAGTTCTTC.

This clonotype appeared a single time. CDR3 amino acids: CASSLQTGSTGELFF. The CDR3 nucleotides are TGTGCCAGCAGCTTACAGACAGGTTCCACCGGGGAGCTGTTTTTT. The genes are TRBV7-7 and TRBJ2-2, with a possible D match to TRBD1 (6 bases). Looked up from germline, CDR1 is SSHAT and CDR2 is FNYEAQ (reference sequence). Trimming removed 2 bases at V and 4 bases at J, with 11 bases between. The CDR3 runs 15 residues. The full variable domain, in which reference TRBV7-7 and TRBJ2-2 provide the parts outside the CDR3, is GAGVSQSPRYKVTKRGQDVTLRCDPISSHATLYWYQQALGQGPEFLTYFNYEAQPDKSGLPSDRFSAERPEGSISTLTIQRTEQRDSAMYRCASSLQTGSTGELFFGEGSRLTVL.

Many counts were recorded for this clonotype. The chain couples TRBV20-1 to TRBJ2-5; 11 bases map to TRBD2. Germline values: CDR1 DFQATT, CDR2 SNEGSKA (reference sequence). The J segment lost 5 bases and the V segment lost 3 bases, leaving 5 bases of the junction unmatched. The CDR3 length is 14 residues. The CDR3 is CSARGLAEMETQYF. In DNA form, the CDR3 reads TGCAGTGCTAGGGGACTAGCGGAGATGGAGACCCAGTACTTC.

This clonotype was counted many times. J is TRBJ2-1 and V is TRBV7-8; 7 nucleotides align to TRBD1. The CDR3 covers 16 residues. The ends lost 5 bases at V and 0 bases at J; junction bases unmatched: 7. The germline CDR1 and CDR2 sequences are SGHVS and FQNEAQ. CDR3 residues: CASSLRDSSSYNEQFF. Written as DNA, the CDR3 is TGTGCCAGCAGCCTGAGGGACAGCAGCTCCTACAATGAGCAGTTCTTC.

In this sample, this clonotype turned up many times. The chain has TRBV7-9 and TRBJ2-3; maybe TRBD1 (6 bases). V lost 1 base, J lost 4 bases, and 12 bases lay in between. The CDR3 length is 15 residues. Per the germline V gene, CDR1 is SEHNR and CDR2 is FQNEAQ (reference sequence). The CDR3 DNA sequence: TGTGCCAGCAGCTTAGGTGGGGGCCCAGCAGATACGCAGTATTTT. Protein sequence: CASSLGGGPADTQYF.

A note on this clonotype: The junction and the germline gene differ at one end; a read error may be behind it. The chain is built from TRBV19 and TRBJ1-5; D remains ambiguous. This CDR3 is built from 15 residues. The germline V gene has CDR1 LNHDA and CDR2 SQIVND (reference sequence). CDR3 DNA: TGTGCCAGTAGCCTTGGACTGTTTAGCAATCAGCCCCTGCATTTT. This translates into CASSLGLFSNQPLHF.

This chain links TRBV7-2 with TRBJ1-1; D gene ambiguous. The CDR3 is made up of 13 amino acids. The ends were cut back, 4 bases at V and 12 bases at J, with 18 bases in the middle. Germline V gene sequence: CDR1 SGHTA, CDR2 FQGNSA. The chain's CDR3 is CASSSLPGSLTFF. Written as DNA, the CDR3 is TGTGCCAGCAGCTCCCTCCCAGGTAGTTTAACTTTCTTT.

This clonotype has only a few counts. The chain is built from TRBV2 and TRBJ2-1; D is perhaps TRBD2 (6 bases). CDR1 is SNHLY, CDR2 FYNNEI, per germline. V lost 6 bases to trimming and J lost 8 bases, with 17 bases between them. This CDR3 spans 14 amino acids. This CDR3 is CASSRSESSDEQFF. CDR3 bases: TGTGCCAGCAGCCGCTCGGAGTCTAGCGATGAGCAGTTCTTC. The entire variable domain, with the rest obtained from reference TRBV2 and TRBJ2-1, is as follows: EPEVTQTPSHQVTQMGQEVILRCVPISNHLYFYWYRQILGQKVEFLVSFYNNEISEKSEIFDDQFSVERPDGSNFTLKIRSTKLEDSAMYFCASSRSESSDEQFFGPGTRLTVL.

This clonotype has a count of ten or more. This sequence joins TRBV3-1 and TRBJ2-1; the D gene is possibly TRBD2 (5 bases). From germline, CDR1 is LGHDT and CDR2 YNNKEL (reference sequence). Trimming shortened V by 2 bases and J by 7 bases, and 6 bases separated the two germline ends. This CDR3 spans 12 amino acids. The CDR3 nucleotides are TGTGCCAGCAGCCAACGGGGAAATGAGCAGTTCTTC. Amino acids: CASSQRGNEQFF.

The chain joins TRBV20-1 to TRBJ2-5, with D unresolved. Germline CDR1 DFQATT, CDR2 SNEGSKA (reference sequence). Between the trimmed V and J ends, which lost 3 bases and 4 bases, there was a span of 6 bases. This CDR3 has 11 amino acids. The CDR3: CSASSRETQYF. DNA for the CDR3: TGCAGTGCTAGCTCACGAGAGACCCAGTACTTC.

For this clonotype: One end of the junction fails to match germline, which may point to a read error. This CDR3 reads CCARDSLAGGDTGELFF. The CDR3 region has the DNA TGCTGTGCTAGAGATAGTCTAGCGGGGGGGGACACCGGGGAGCTGTTTTTT. The rearrangement joins TRBV20-1 to TRBJ2-2; TRBD2 matches 12 bases. CDR3 size: 17 residues. Germline assignment: CDR1 DFQATT and CDR2 SNEGSKA (reference sequence).

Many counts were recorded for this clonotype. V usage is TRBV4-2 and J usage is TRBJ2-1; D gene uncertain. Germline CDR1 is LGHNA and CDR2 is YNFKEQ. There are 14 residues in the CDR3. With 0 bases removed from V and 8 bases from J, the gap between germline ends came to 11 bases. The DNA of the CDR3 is TGTGCCAGCAGCCAAGATCGGCCAGACGATGAGCAGTTCTTC. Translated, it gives CASSQDRPDDEQFF.

DNA for the CDR3: TGTGCCAGCAGTCGGTCCGGGACAGGGGGCCTCCATGAGCAGTTCTTC. Translated, it gives CASSRSGTGGLHEQFF. The V and J genes are TRBV6-1 and TRBJ2-1; 12 bases are shared with TRBD1. Germline-derived CDR1 and CDR2 are MNHNS and SASEGT. This CDR3 spans 16 amino acids. Trimming removed 5 bases from V and 8 bases from J; junction bases left unmatched: 10.

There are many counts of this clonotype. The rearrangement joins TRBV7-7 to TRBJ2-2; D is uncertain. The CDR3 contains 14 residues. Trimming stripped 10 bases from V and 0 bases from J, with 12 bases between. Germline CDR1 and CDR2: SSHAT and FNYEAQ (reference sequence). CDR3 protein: CATSGKSNTGELFF. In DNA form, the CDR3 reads TGTGCCACGTCAGGAAAATCGAACACCGGGGAGCTGTTTTTT.

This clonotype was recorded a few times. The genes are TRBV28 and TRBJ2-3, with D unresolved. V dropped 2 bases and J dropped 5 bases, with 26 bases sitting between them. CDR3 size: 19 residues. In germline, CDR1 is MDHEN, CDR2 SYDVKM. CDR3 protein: CASSLVGPYRQTNVDTQYF. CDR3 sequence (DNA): TGTGCCAGCAGTTTAGTGGGCCCCTATCGGCAAACTAATGTAGATACGCAGTATTTT.

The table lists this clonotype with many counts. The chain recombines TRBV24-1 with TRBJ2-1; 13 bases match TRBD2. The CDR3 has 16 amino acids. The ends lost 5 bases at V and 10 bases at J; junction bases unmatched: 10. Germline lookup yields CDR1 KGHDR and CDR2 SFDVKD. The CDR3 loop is CATSGDGLAGALEQFF. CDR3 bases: TGTGCCACCAGTGGGGACGGACTAGCGGGAGCATTGGAGCAGTTCTTC.

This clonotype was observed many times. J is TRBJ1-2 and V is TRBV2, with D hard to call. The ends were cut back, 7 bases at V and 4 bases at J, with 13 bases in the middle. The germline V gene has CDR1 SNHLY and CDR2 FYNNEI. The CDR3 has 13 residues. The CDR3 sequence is CASTQDGIYGYTF. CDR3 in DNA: TGTGCCAGCACGCAGGACGGGATCTATGGCTACACCTTC.

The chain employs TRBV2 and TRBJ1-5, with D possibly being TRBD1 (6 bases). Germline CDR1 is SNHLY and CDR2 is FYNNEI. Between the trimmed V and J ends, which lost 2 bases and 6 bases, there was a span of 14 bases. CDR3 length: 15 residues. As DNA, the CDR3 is TGTGCCAGCAGTGAAAGGGGGGCAGAGGGTCAGCCCCAGCATTTT. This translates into CASSERGAEGQPQHF.

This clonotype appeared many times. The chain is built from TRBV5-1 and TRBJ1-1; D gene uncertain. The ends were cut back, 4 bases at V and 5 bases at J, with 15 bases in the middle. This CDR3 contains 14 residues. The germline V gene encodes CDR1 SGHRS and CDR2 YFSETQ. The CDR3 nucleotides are TGCGCCAGCAGCCCGGGTAGGACGGGGACTGAAGCTTTCTTT. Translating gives CASSPGRTGTEAFF.

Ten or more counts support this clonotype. The CDR3 DNA follows: TGCAGCGTTGAGGGGGCAGGTTCGAATGAGCAGTTCTTC. Translation gives CSVEGAGSNEQFF. The J gene is TRBJ2-1, the V gene TRBV29-1; tentative D call: TRBD1 (6 bases). The CDR3 runs 13 residues. The germline gives CDR1 SQVTM, CDR2 ANQGSEA. The V gene lost 3 bases and the J gene lost 7 bases, with 13 bases spanning the gap.

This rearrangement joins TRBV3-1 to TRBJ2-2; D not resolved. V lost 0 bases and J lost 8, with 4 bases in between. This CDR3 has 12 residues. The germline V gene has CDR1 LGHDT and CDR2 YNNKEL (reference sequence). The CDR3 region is CASSQDLGELFF. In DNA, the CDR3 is TGTGCCAGCAGCCAAGACCTGGGGGAGCTGTTTTTT.

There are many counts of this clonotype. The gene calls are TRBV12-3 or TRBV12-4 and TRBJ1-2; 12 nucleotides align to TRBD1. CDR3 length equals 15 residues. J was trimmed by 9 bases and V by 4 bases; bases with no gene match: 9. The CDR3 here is CASSWGTGGEGSYTF. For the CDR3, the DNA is TGTGCCAGCAGTTGGGGGACAGGGGGCGAAGGAAGCTACACCTTC.

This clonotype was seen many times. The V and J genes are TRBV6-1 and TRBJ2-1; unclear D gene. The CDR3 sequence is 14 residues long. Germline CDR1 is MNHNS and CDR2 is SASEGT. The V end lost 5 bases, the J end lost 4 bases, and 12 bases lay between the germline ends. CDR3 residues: CASSPTWGYNEQFF. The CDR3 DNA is TGTGCCAGCAGTCCCACGTGGGGTTACAATGAGCAGTTCTTC.

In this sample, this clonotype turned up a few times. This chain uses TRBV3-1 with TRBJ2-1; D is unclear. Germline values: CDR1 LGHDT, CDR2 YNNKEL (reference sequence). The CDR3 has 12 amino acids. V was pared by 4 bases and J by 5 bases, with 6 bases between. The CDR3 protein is CASSPHHNEQFF. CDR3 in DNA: TGTGCCAGCAGCCCCCATCACAATGAGCAGTTCTTC.

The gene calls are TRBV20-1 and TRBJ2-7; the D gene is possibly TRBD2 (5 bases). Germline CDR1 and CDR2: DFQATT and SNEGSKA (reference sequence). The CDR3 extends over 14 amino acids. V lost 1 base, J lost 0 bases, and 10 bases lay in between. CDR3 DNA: TGCAGTGCTAGAGGGGCGGGCCGCTCCTACGAGCAGTACTTC. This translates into CSARGAGRSYEQYF.

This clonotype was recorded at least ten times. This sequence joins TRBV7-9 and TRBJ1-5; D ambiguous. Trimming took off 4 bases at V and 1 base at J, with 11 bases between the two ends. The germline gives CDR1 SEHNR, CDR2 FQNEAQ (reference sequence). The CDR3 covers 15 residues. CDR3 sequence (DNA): TGTGCCAGCAGCTCGGACGGGCGGAGCAATCAGCCCCAGCATTTT. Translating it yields CASSSDGRSNQPQHF.

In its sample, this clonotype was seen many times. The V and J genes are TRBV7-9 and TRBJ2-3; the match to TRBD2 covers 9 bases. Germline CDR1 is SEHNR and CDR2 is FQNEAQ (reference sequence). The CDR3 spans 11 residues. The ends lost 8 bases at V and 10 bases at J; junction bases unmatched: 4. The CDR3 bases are TGTGCCAGCGGGACTAGCTTGTCGCAGTATTTT. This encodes CASGTSLSQYF.

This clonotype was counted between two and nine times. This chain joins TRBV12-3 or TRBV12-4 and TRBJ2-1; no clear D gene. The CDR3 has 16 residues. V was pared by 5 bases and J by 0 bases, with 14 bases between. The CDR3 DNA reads TGTGCCAGCAGTAGACCTTTTGCGGTCTCCTACAATGAGCAGTTCTTC. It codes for CASSRPFAVSYNEQFF.